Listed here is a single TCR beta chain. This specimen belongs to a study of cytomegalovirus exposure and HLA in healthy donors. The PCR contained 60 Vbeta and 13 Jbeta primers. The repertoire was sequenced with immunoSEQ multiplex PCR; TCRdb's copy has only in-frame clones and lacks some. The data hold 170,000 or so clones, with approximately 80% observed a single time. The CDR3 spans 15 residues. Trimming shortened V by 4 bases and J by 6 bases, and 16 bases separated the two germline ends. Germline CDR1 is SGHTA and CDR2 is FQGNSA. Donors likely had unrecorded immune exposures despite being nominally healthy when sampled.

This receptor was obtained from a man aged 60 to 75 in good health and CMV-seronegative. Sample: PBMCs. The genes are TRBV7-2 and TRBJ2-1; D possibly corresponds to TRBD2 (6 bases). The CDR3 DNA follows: TGTGCCAGCAGCTCCGGAGGGGCGGGAACCAATGAGCAGTTCTTC. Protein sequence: CASSSGGAGTNEQFF.